These 16 T cell receptor beta chains share one sample of origin, sequenced in a study of blood T cell repertoires in COVID-19. This table comes from immunoSEQ multiplex PCR, and its TCRdb copy is limited to in-frame clones, with some not included. The sample records about 300,000 clones, around nine tenths being singletons. Source material: PBMCs or T cells enriched from blood (not recorded which). These receptors were taken from a woman aged 45-65 years who had been exposed to COVID-19.

This clone was observed a handful of times. This specimen includes other DNA sequences encoding the same CDR3. This sequence joins TRBV27 and TRBJ1-5; D gene uncertain. This CDR3 has 13 amino acids. The V end was cut by 6 bases, the J end by 4 bases, with 10 bases between. Germline CDR1 reads MNHEY; CDR2 reads SMNVEV (reference sequence). CDR3 in DNA: TGTGCCAGCAGCCTCGGGAGAAATCAGCCCCAGCATTTT. Its translation: CASSLGRNQPQHF.

The chain is built from TRBV5-1 and TRBJ2-1; 11 nucleotides line up with TRBD2. V lost 4 bases and J lost 2; bases outside the gene matches: 2. Per the germline V gene, CDR1 is SGHRS and CDR2 is YFSETQ. This CDR3 spans 15 amino acids. Here the CDR3 reads CASSPSGGTYNEQFF. The DNA for the CDR3 is TGCGCCAGCAGCCCTAGCGGGGGGACCTACAATGAGCAGTTCTTC.

CDR3 sequence (DNA): TGTGCCAGCAGTACGACAGTCTCTAATGAAAAACTGTTTTTT. This encodes CASSTTVSNEKLFF. This sequence joins TRBV11-3 and TRBJ1-4; maybe TRBD1 (5 bases). Germline CDR1 is SGHNT and CDR2 is YENEEA. Trimming removed 6 bases from V and 3 bases from J, with 11 bases in between. The CDR3 length is 14 residues.

The V and J genes are TRBV3-1 (or the pseudogene TRBV3-2) and TRBJ1-2, with 8 bases matching TRBD1. The J segment lost 5 bases and the V segment lost 4 bases, leaving 9 bases of the junction unmatched. From germline, CDR1 is LGHDT and CDR2 YNNKEL (reference sequence). The length of the CDR3 is 15 residues. CDR3 DNA sequence: TGTGCCAGCAGCCGGGGAGGACAGGGAAAGTATGGCTACACCTTC. It specifies CASSRGGQGKYGYTF.

CDR3 amino acids: CASSFDREWGYTF. The CDR3 bases are TGTGCCAGCTCATTCGACAGGGAGTGGGGCTACACCTTC. This chain links TRBV18 with TRBJ1-2, with 7 nucleotides matching TRBD1. CDR3 length equals 13 residues. CDR1 is KGHSH, CDR2 LQKENI, per germline. With 5 bases clipped from V and 8 bases from J, the junction kept 8 bases outside the gene matches.

The chain uses TRBV6-2 or TRBV6-3 and TRBJ2-1; the D gene is possibly TRBD1 (5 bases). The CDR3 totals 17 residues. In germline, CDR1 is MNHEY, CDR2 SVGEGT. V was pared by 2 bases and J by 0 bases, with 14 bases between. In DNA form, the CDR3 reads TGTGCCAGCAGTTACCCCCAGGGAAGTAACTCCTACAATGAGCAGTTCTTC. Translation gives CASSYPQGSNSYNEQFF.

The genes are TRBV3-1 (or the pseudogene TRBV3-2) and TRBJ2-5; TRBD1 matches 12 bases. The CDR3 extends over 17 amino acids. Germline loops: CDR1 LGHDT, CDR2 YNNKEL (reference sequence). With V trimmed by 2 bases and J by 5 bases, 9 bases remained unmatched. As DNA, the CDR3 is TGTGCCAGCAGCCAAATTGGGGGACAGGGGGCTTGGGAGACCCAGTACTTC. This gives the protein CASSQIGGQGAWETQYF.

The gene calls are TRBV29-1 and TRBJ1-2, with 8 bases that match TRBD1. The CDR3 spans 13 residues. Trimming cost V 3 bases and J 4 bases; bases outside gene matches: 4. Germline V gives CDR1 SQVTM, CDR2 ANQGSEA. The CDR3 region has the DNA TGCAGCGTTGACCCGGGACAGGCCTATGGCTACACCTTC. Translated: CSVDPGQAYGYTF.

The gene calls are TRBV15 and TRBJ2-3, with a weak D call TRBD1 (5 bases). Trimming pared 2 bases from V and 2 bases from J, leaving 8 bases between. Germline loops: CDR1 LNHNV, CDR2 YYDKDF (reference sequence). This CDR3 is built from 14 residues. Here the CDR3 DNA reads TGTGCCACCAGCAGATCAGGGTACACAGATACGCAGTATTTT. The encoded protein is CATSRSGYTDTQYF.

The rearrangement joins TRBV27 to TRBJ2-3; 8 bases align to TRBD2. J gave up 1 base and V 1 base, and 4 bases lay outside the gene matches. Germline V lookup: CDR1 MNHEY, CDR2 SMNVEV (reference sequence). This CDR3 spans 16 amino acids. The chain's CDR3 is CASSLWGSGGTDTQYF. The CDR3 DNA reads as TGTGCCAGCAGTTTATGGGGTAGCGGGGGCACAGATACGCAGTATTTT.

The J gene is TRBJ2-5, the V gene TRBV19; D gene unclear. The CDR3 is made up of 12 amino acids. V dropped 4 bases and J dropped 1 base, with 4 bases sitting between them. Germline values: CDR1 LNHDA, CDR2 SQIVND (reference sequence). CDR3 sequence (DNA): TGTGCCAGTAGTAACTCCCAAGAGACCCAGTACTTC. As protein: CASSNSQETQYF.

The rearrangement uses TRBV5-8 and TRBJ1-2; 12 bases are shared with TRBD1. This CDR3 has 14 residues. The V gene's germline CDR1 is SGHTS and CDR2 YDEGEE. V lost 5 bases to trimming and J lost 5 bases; unmatched junction nucleotides: 4. The DNA of the CDR3 is TGTGCCAGCAGACGGGACAGGGGGCCATATGGCTACACCTTC. Protein sequence: CASRRDRGPYGYTF.

This chain uses TRBV28 with TRBJ2-1, with D possibly TRBD1 on 7 matching bases. V lost 3 bases and J 5 bases, leaving 14 bases between the germline ends. CDR3 size: 15 residues. CDR1 and CDR2 from the germline V gene are MDHEN and SYDVKM. The CDR3 sequence: CASSFSDREDNEQFF. The CDR3 region has the DNA TGTGCCAGCAGTTTTAGCGACAGGGAGGACAATGAGCAGTTCTTC.

On this clone itself: Additional DNA sequences in this sample encode the identical CDR3. The CDR3 sequence is CASSPDRVPYGYTF. The DNA for the CDR3 is TGTGCCAGCTCACCGGACAGGGTCCCTTATGGCTACACCTTC. V is TRBV18 and J is TRBJ1-2, with 8 nucleotides matching TRBD1. The germline gives CDR1 KGHSH, CDR2 LQKENI. This CDR3 region has 14 residues. Trimming removed 3 bases from V and 5 bases from J; junction bases left unmatched: 5.

The CDR3 is CASSFSGQRGKLFF. The CDR3, as DNA: TGTGCCAGCAGTTTTTCGGGCCAAAGGGGAAAACTGTTTTTT. The V gene is TRBV27, the J gene TRBJ1-4; possibly TRBD1 for D (5 bases). The germline CDR1 and CDR2 sequences are MNHEY and SMNVEV (reference sequence). V lost 3 bases and J lost 10, with 15 bases in between. The CDR3 is 14 residues long.

This clone was detected only once. The chain joins TRBV7-9 to TRBJ1-1; unclear D gene. In germline, CDR1 is SEHNR, CDR2 FQNEAQ (reference sequence). The V and J ends lost 4 bases and 1 base respectively, with 10 bases between them. CDR3 length equals 14 residues. The CDR3 sequence: CASSSGGWNTEAFF. The DNA for the CDR3 is TGTGCCAGCAGCTCAGGTGGGTGGAACACTGAAGCTTTCTTT.